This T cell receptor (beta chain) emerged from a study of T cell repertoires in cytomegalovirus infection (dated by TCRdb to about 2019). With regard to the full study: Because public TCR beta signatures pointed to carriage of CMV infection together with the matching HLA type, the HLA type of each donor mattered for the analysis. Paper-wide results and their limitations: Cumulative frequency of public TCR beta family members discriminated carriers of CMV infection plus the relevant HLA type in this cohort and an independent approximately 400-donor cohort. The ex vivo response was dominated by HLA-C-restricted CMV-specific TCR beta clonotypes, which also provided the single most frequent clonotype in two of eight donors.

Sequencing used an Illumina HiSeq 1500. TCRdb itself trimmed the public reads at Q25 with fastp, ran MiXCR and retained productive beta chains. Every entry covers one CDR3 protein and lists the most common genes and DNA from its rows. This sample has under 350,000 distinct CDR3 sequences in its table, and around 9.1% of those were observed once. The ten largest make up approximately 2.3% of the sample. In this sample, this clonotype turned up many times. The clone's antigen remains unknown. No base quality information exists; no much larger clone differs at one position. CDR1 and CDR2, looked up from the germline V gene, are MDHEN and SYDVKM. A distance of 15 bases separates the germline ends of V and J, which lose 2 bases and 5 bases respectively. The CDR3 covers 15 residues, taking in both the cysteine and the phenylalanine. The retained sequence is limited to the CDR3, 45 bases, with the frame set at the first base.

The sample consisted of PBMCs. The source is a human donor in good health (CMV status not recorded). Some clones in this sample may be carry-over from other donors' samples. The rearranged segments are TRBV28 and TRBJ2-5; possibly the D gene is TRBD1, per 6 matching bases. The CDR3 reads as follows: CASSLPPDSWETQYF. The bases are TGTGCCAGCAGTTTACCCCCGGACAGTTGGGAGACCCAGTACTTC. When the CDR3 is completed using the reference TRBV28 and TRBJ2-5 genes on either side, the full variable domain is DVKVTQSSRYLVKRTGEKVFLECVQDMDHENMFWYRQDPGLGLRLIYFSYDVKMKEKGDIPEGYSVSREKKERFSLILESASTNQTSMYLCASSLPPDSWETQYFGPGTRLLVL.